Shown below are 27 T cell receptor beta chains from a single sample sequenced in a study of blood T cells in healthy people across ages. A second PCR of about 7 to 11 cycles used a sample-barcoded 5' primer and a J-beta primer mix. Via MiXCR, TCRdb re-called the 5' RACE reads, giving one row per CDR3 protein. This table holds 850,000 or so distinct CDR3 sequences, under 35% found once. Sequencing used blood. The receptors stem from a woman older than 75 in good health.

The CDR3 sequence: CASSYSDRNEQFF. CDR3 DNA sequence: TGTGCCAGCAGTTACTCGGACAGAAATGAGCAGTTCTTC. This rearrangement joins TRBV6-6 to TRBJ2-1; D might be TRBD1 (6 bases). Trimming left V 0 bases short and J 7 bases short, with 7 bases between. The CDR3 sequence is 13 residues long. The germline V gene encodes CDR1 MNHNY and CDR2 SVGAGI (reference sequence).

This clonotype was detected many times. The V call is TRBV2, the J call TRBJ2-5, with 8 positions matching TRBD2. Germline V gene sequence: CDR1 SNHLY, CDR2 FYNNEI. Trimming removed 7 bases from V and 1 base from J; junction bases left unmatched: 8. CDR3 length: 15 amino acids. The CDR3 region is CASTSGRGAQETQYF. DNA of the CDR3: TGTGCCAGCACCTCGGGGCGGGGGGCCCAAGAGACCCAGTACTTC.

This clonotype has only a few counts. The chain links TRBV19 to TRBJ2-7; 8 nucleotides line up with TRBD1. J gave up 3 bases and V 11 bases, and 9 bases lay outside the gene matches. Germline loops: CDR1 LNHDA, CDR2 SQIVND (reference sequence). This CDR3 region has 13 residues. The CDR3: CAGQRTGYYEQYF. The CDR3 DNA is TGTGCCGGACAGAGGACAGGGTACTACGAGCAGTACTTC.

The chain combines TRBV10-1 with TRBJ2-7; 8 positions agree with TRBD2. Germline V gene sequence: CDR1 WNHNN, CDR2 SYGVQD (reference sequence). The CDR3 sequence is 13 residues long. Trimming removed 11 bases from V and 3 bases from J; junction bases left unmatched: 9. The CDR3 region has the DNA TGCGCCCTAGAGGCGGCGGGAGGCTACGAGCAGTACTTC. Translating it yields CALEAAGGYEQYF.

On this clonotype itself: A much more abundant neighbour one base away suggests this may be a read error. This sequence joins TRBV4-2 and TRBJ1-4, with 7 bases matching TRBD1. The CDR3 is 16 residues long. Germline CDR1 LGHNA, CDR2 YNFKEQ. The CDR3 reads CASSQGGNRGNEKRFF. The CDR3 DNA reads TGTGCCAGCAGCCAAGGGGGGAACAGGGGCAATGAAAAACGGTTTTTT.

Notes on this clonotype: This may arise from a read error, as a much more abundant clone is one base away. This likely comes from a read error, as the CDR3 has no conserved phenylalanine or tryptophan at its end. This chain uses TRBV11-1 with TRBJ2-3, with 10 positions matching TRBD2. Germline CDR1 and CDR2: SGHAT and FQDESV (reference sequence). V shed 11 bases and J 2 bases; nucleotides not matched to a gene: 4. The CDR3 length is 13 residues. DNA of the CDR3: TGTGCCGAAGGACTAGCGGACACAGATACGCAGTATTTG. Its protein is CAEGLADTDTQYL.

This clonotype turned up a few times. This rearrangement joins TRBV5-5 to TRBJ2-5, with D possibly matching TRBD1 (6 bases). The ends were cut back, 4 bases at V and 2 bases at J, with 15 bases in the middle. CDR1 is SGHKS, CDR2 YYEKEE, per germline (reference sequence). The CDR3 spans 15 residues. The DNA of the CDR3 is TGTGCCAGCAGCACATACAGGGAGAGTCAAGAGACCCAGTACTTC. Its protein is CASSTYRESQETQYF. Combining the CDR3 with reference TRBV5-5 and TRBJ2-5 gives the whole variable domain DAGVTQSPTHLIKTRGQQVTLRCSPISGHKSVSWYQQVLGQGPQFIFQYYEKEERGRGNFPDRFSARQFPNYSSELNVNALLLGDSALYLCASSTYRESQETQYFGPGTRLLVL.

This clonotype was counted between two and nine times. With a much larger clone just one base away, this may be a read error. The CDR3 is CASSGGTGVQYF. CDR3 nucleotide sequence: TGTGCCTCCAGCGGGGGGACAGGCGTCCAGTACTTC. The V gene is TRBV15, the J gene TRBJ2-7; TRBD2 is a possible D gene (9 bases). This CDR3 region has 12 residues. Per the germline V gene, CDR1 is LNHNV and CDR2 is YYDKDF (reference sequence).

This clonotype was seen a handful of times. The chain uses TRBV7-2 and TRBJ2-2; a weak D match, TRBD2 (5 bases). Germline V lookup: CDR1 SGHTA, CDR2 FQGNSA. The length of the CDR3 is 14 residues. Trimming stripped 4 bases from V and 2 bases from J, with 8 bases between. The CDR3 is CASSYRLNTGELFF. As DNA, the CDR3 is TGTGCCAGCAGCTACCGACTAAACACCGGGGAGCTGTTTTTT. The full variable domain, completed using reference TRBV7-2 and TRBJ2-2, is GAGVSQSPSNKVTEKGKDVELRCDPISGHTALYWYRQSLGQGLEFLIYFQGNSAPDKSGLPSDRFSAERTGGSVSTLTIQRTQQEDSAVYLCASSYRLNTGELFFGEGSRLTVL.

There are many counts of this clonotype. The chain employs TRBV7-2 and TRBJ1-6; perhaps TRBD1 as D (6 bases). V shed 6 bases and J shed 7 bases, with 13 bases lying between them. Per germline, CDR1 SGHTA and CDR2 FQGNSA. The CDR3 has 14 amino acids. DNA for the CDR3: TGTGCCAGCAGATCCCAGGGGACCAATTCACCCCTCCACTTT. Its translation is CASRSQGTNSPLHF.

Remarks on this clonotype: A much more abundant neighbour one base away suggests this may be a read error. This chain links TRBV7-2 with TRBJ2-5, with D perhaps TRBD2 (6 bases). The CDR3 runs to 11 residues. The V gene's germline CDR1 is SGHTA and CDR2 FQGNSA. Trimming pared 4 bases from V and 11 bases from J, leaving 11 bases between. The CDR3 DNA is TGTGCCAGCAGCTGGACTAATGAGCAGTACTTC. This codes for CASSWTNEQYF.

With respect to this clonotype: With a much larger clone just one base away, this may be a read error. This chain connects TRBV7-6 to TRBJ2-1, with 8 bases that match TRBD2. The DNA end favors TRBJ2-7, so the J call may be wrong. Germline V CDR1 and CDR2: SGHVS, FNYEAQ. The CDR3 is 16 residues long. DNA for the CDR3: TGTGCCAGCAGTATGGCGGGGGGCGTAACCTACAATGAGCAGTACTTC. This sequence encodes CASSMAGGVTYNEQYF.

This sequence joins TRBV7-2 and TRBJ2-7; 10 bases map to TRBD2. Germline CDR1 is SGHTA and CDR2 is FQGNSA. This CDR3 comprises 17 residues. V lost 1 base and J lost 6; bases outside the gene matches: 12. CDR3 residues: CASSLGFLAGEGGEQYF. Here the CDR3 DNA reads TGTGCCAGCAGCTTAGGTTTCCTAGCGGGAGAGGGCGGCGAGCAGTACTTC.

A single count supports this clonotype. The V and J genes are TRBV27 and TRBJ2-7, with no clear D. Per germline, CDR1 MNHEY and CDR2 SMNVEV (reference sequence). The CDR3 totals 13 residues. V was trimmed by 5 bases and J by 2 bases, leaving 10 bases between them. The CDR3 DNA reads as TGTGCCAGCAGTCTTCAGCAGACCTACGAGCAGTACTTC. Protein sequence: CASSLQQTYEQYF.

This clonotype came up many times. The J gene is TRBJ2-1, the V gene TRBV7-2; 9 bases are a match to TRBD1. Germline V gene lookup returns CDR1 SGHTA and CDR2 FQGNSA. The J segment lost 7 bases and the V segment lost 2 bases, leaving 6 bases of the junction unmatched. CDR3 length: 15 amino acids. The CDR3 DNA sequence: TGTGCCAGCAGCTTAATGTTGACAGGGGGTAATGAGCAGTTCTTC. Its protein is CASSLMLTGGNEQFF.

This clonotype showed up many times. This rearrangement joins TRBV21-1 to TRBJ2-7; TRBD2 is the table's D call and was not checked against the DNA. TRBV21-1 corresponds to a pseudogene. This CDR3 has 15 residues. In nucleotides, the CDR3 is TGTGCCAGCACCCAGCGGGGGTCCGCTTGGTACGAGCAGTACTTC. Translated: CASTQRGSAWYEQYF.

This clonotype was recorded a few times. This may stem from a read error, because a much larger clone lies one nucleotide away. The CDR3 spells CASRPTGGGYEQYF. CDR3 in DNA: TGTGCCAGCAGGCCGACAGGGGGCGGGTACGAGCAGTACTTC. The genes are TRBV12-3 or TRBV12-4 and TRBJ2-7; 10 positions match TRBD1. V was clipped by 6 bases and J by 4 bases; unmatched bases: 6. CDR3 length: 14 amino acids.

The J gene is TRBJ1-6, the V gene TRBV6-2 or TRBV6-3; the D gene is possibly TRBD1 (5 bases). The CDR3 has 15 residues. In germline, CDR1 is MNHEY, CDR2 SVGEGT. V was trimmed by 5 bases and J by 10 bases, leaving 18 bases between them. CDR3 sequence (DNA): TGTGCCAGCAGTCCGCAACGGGGGGTAGGATCACCCCTCCACTTT. Its protein product is CASSPQRGVGSPLHF.

This clonotype was observed at least ten times. J is TRBJ2-3 and V is TRBV12-3 or TRBV12-4; 9 bases are shared with TRBD1. J lost 2 bases, V lost 8 bases, and 2 bases had no gene match. This CDR3 spans 13 amino acids. The CDR3 DNA reads TGTGCCAGCGGGACAGGGATCACAGATACGCAGTATTTT. Translated: CASGTGITDTQYF.

This clonotype showed up many times. The chain joins TRBV7-9 to TRBJ2-3; 7 bases match TRBD2. The germline gives CDR1 SEHNR, CDR2 FQNEAQ (reference sequence). V gave up 1 base and J gave up 5 bases; unmatched junction bases: 6. There are 15 residues in the CDR3. The CDR3 region is CASSLGGGAGDTQYF. CDR3 nucleotide sequence: TGTGCCAGCAGCTTAGGGGGGGGAGCCGGAGATACGCAGTATTTT.

This clonotype was found many times. J is TRBJ2-1 and V is TRBV13; TRBD1 agrees at 8 bases. With 5 bases clipped from V and 8 bases from J, the junction kept 5 bases outside the gene matches. The germline V gene has CDR1 PRHDT and CDR2 FYEKMQ (reference sequence). CDR3 length: 13 residues. This CDR3 is CASSTGQGHEQFF. As DNA, the CDR3 is TGTGCCAGCAGCACAGGACAGGGCCATGAGCAGTTCTTC.

This clonotype has at least ten counts. The chain employs TRBV11-2 and TRBJ1-1; 8 bases fit TRBD1. CDR1 SGHAT and CDR2 FQNNGV come from the germline V gene. The CDR3 is 16 amino acids. V lost 2 bases, J lost 0 bases, and 5 bases stayed unmatched. The CDR3 coding sequence is TGTGCCAGCAGCTTAAGGTGGGGACAGGTGAACACTGAAGCTTTCTTT. Amino acids: CASSLRWGQVNTEAFF.

This clonotype was seen ten or more times. The gene calls are TRBV5-1 and TRBJ2-1; unclear D gene. The ends were cut back, 0 bases at V and 6 bases at J, with 10 bases in the middle. The CDR3 extends over 14 amino acids. CDR1 SGHRS and CDR2 YFSETQ come from the germline V gene. This CDR3 is CASSLGRFGNEQFF. CDR3 sequence (DNA): TGCGCCAGCAGCTTGGGCAGGTTTGGCAATGAGCAGTTCTTC.

This clonotype has a count of ten or more. The chain links TRBV29-1 to TRBJ2-3, with a tentative D call TRBD2 (5 bases). The CDR3 has 15 amino acids. In germline, CDR1 is SQVTM, CDR2 ANQGSEA. Trimming stripped 4 bases from V and 2 bases from J, with 16 bases between. CDR3 nucleotides: TGCAGCGTTGGCCTAGCCACCACTCCCACAGATACGCAGTATTTT. Encoded protein: CSVGLATTPTDTQYF.

V usage is TRBV7-2 and J usage is TRBJ2-3; 14 bases align to TRBD2. Per germline, CDR1 SGHTA and CDR2 FQGNSA. Unmatched junction bases numbered 7, after V lost 4 bases and J lost 4 bases. This CDR3 region has 17 residues. The CDR3 DNA is TGTGCCAGCAGCTCAAGACTAGCGGGGGGGAGCGCAGATACGCAGTATTTT. This codes for CASSSRLAGGSADTQYF.

There are many counts of this clonotype. This sequence joins TRBV7-2 and TRBJ1-6; possibly TRBD1 for D (5 bases). V was clipped by 5 bases and J by 7 bases, with 21 bases between them. Germline values: CDR1 SGHTA, CDR2 FQGNSA. The CDR3 sequence is 17 residues long. CDR3 amino acids: CASSLRHGQFSNSPLHF. Written as DNA, the CDR3 is TGTGCCAGCAGCCTGCGACATGGACAATTTTCCAATTCACCCCTCCACTTT.

This clonotype was observed a handful of times. V usage is TRBV7-2 and J usage is TRBJ1-1, with D possibly matching TRBD1 (6 bases). Germline loops: CDR1 SGHTA, CDR2 FQGNSA. There are 14 residues in the CDR3. V was shortened by 6 bases and J by 1 base, with 12 bases between the two germline ends. The CDR3 bases are TGTGCCAGCAGACCGGGGACAACGAACACTGAAGCTTTCTTT. Translating gives CASRPGTTNTEAFF. The variable domain in full, with the rest retrieved from reference TRBV7-2 and TRBJ1-1, is GAGVSQSPSNKVTEKGKDVELRCDPISGHTALYWYRQSLGQGLEFLIYFQGNSAPDKSGLPSDRFSAERTGGSVSTLTIQRTQQEDSAVYLCASRPGTTNTEAFFGQGTRLTVV.